These 18 T cell receptor beta chains share one sample of origin, sequenced in a study of blood T cell repertoires in COVID-19. The method was immunoSEQ multiplex PCR; TCRdb's version includes in-frame clones alone and lacks a portion of them. The table has approximately 240,000 clones, approximately 83% seen once; the top ten hold just over 3%. Sequencing used peripheral blood. Receptors were obtained from a woman in her thirties who had recovered from COVID-19.

This clone was observed a single time. The chain couples TRBV28 to TRBJ1-3, with 10 bases identical to TRBD1. This CDR3 is built from 12 residues. Per germline, CDR1 MDHEN and CDR2 SYDVKM. Losses at the gene ends were 6 bases for V and 8 bases for J; bases not matched to a gene: 1. Written as DNA, the CDR3 is TGTGCCAGCAGGGACAGGGGGTACACCATATATTTT. It specifies CASRDRGYTIYF.

The chain has TRBV21-1 and TRBJ1-5; no DNA check was done on the table's D call, TRBD1. TRBV21-1 is a pseudogene segment. The CDR3 consists of 13 residues. The CDR3, as DNA: TGTGCCAGCAGCAAGCAGGGTTCTTGTCCCCAGCATTTT. Its translation is CASSKQGSCPQHF.

The genes are TRBV10-3 and TRBJ2-7, with a weak D call TRBD2 (5 bases). The V gene's germline CDR1 is ENHRY and CDR2 SYGVKD. The CDR3 consists of 13 residues. V was clipped by 11 bases and J by 5 bases, with 19 bases between them. CDR3 residues: CASGGGRSDEQYF. The CDR3 DNA reads as TGTGCCTCCGGAGGAGGCAGATCCGACGAGCAGTACTTC.

The V call is TRBV11-3, the J call TRBJ2-7; possibly TRBD1 for D (6 bases). With 6 bases removed from V and 3 bases from J, the gap between germline ends came to 33 bases. Germline V CDR1 and CDR2: SGHNT, YENEEA. The CDR3 extends over 20 amino acids. CDR3 in amino acids: CASRLKDRDTKTQRNYEQYF. The CDR3 nucleotides read TGTGCCAGCAGACTAAAGGACCGGGACACCAAGACCCAGCGAAACTACGAGCAGTACTTC. The variable domain in full, with the rest retrieved from reference TRBV11-3 and TRBJ2-7, is EAGVVQSPRYKIIEKKQPVAFWCNPISGHNTLYWYLQNLGQGPELLIRYENEEAVDDSQLPKDRFSAERLKGVDSTLKIQPAELGDSAVYLCASRLKDRDTKTQRNYEQYFGPGTRLTVT.

This chain uses TRBV12-5 with TRBJ1-2, with D possibly matching TRBD1 (6 bases). Germline V gene lookup returns CDR1 LGHNT and CDR2 FRNRAP. V was trimmed by 1 base and J by 4 bases, leaving 22 bases between them. CDR3 length equals 18 residues. CDR3 residues: CASGLGNRVPSLFYGYTF. The CDR3 nucleotides read TGTGCTAGTGGTTTGGGAAACAGGGTTCCTAGCCTATTCTATGGCTACACCTTC.

The chain has TRBV7-3 and TRBJ2-3, with 7 bases lining up with TRBD2. In germline, CDR1 is SGHTA, CDR2 FQGTGA. The CDR3 loop spans 14 amino acids. The V segment lost 5 bases and the J segment 2 bases; nucleotides outside the gene matches: 4. In nucleotides, the CDR3 is TGTGCCAGCAGCGCAAGCGGGATCACAGATACGCAGTATTTT. It codes for CASSASGITDTQYF. Full variable domain (remainder filled in from reference TRBV7-3 and TRBJ2-3): GAGVSQTPSNKVTEKGKYVELRCDPISGHTALYWYRQSLGQGPEFLIYFQGTGAADDSGLPNDRFFAVRPEGSVSTLKIQRTERGDSAVYLCASSASGITDTQYFGPGTRLTVL.

The chain combines TRBV5-1 with TRBJ2-3; TRBD2 aligns across 11 bases. This CDR3 contains 16 residues. Germline trimming cut 2 bases from V and 6 bases from J; bases unmatched to any gene: 8. CDR1 is SGHRS and CDR2 is YFSETQ in the germline V gene. The CDR3 DNA is TGCGCCAGCAGCTTCTTAGCGGGGGGGCAGGAGGATACGCAGTATTTT. It codes for CASSFLAGGQEDTQYF.

The chain has TRBV6-4 and TRBJ2-3; 12 nucleotides line up with TRBD2. The V gene's germline CDR1 is MRHNA and CDR2 SNTAGT. V lost 6 bases to trimming and J lost 2 bases; unmatched junction nucleotides: 9. CDR3 length: 17 amino acids. CDR3 in amino acids: CASRPSGTSGLTDTQYF. The CDR3 nucleotides are TGTGCCAGCAGACCCTCCGGGACTAGCGGGCTCACAGATACGCAGTATTTT.

The chain's CDR3 is CASSPRTGAYGYTF. Written as DNA, the CDR3 is TGTGCCAGCAGCCCCAGGACAGGGGCCTATGGCTACACCTTC. V and J are TRBV7-9 and TRBJ1-2; 9 positions agree with TRBD1. This CDR3 is built from 14 residues. Germline V gene lookup returns CDR1 SEHNR and CDR2 FQNEAQ (reference sequence). V shed 5 bases, J shed 4 bases, and the junction held 5 bases outside the gene matches. Variable domain in full (rest from reference TRBV7-9 and TRBJ1-2): DTGVSQNPRHKITKRGQNVTFRCDPISEHNRLYWYRQTLGQGPEFLTYFQNEAQLEKSRLLSDRFSAERPKGSFSTLEIQRTEQGDSAMYLCASSPRTGAYGYTFGSGTRLTVV.

This rearrangement joins TRBV29-1 to TRBJ2-3, with 8 bases identical to TRBD1. This CDR3 is built from 11 residues. The germline V gene encodes CDR1 SQVTM and CDR2 ANQGSEA. The ends lost 6 bases at V and 7 bases at J; junction bases unmatched: 3. CDR3: CSVQGANTQYF. For the CDR3, the DNA is TGCAGCGTCCAGGGGGCGAATACGCAGTATTTT.

Points on this clone: This same CDR3 is encoded by further DNA sequences in the sample. The chain couples TRBV5-1 to TRBJ2-3; D remains ambiguous. Germline lookup yields CDR1 SGHRS and CDR2 YFSETQ. The CDR3 totals 13 residues. The V end lost 3 bases, the J end lost 1 base, and 6 bases lay between the germline ends. The CDR3 here is CASSSLGTDTQYF. The CDR3 bases are TGCGCCAGCAGCTCGTTAGGCACAGATACGCAGTATTTT.

This clone has just a few counts. This sequence joins TRBV10-3 and TRBJ2-7, with TRBD2 identical over 10 bases. CDR3 size: 16 residues. J was trimmed by 2 bases and V by 4 bases; bases with no gene match: 8. Germline V gene sequence: CDR1 ENHRY, CDR2 SYGVKD. The CDR3 bases are TGTGCCATCAGTGGCCCTCTAGCGGGGGACCCCTACGAGCAGTACTTC. It yields the protein CAISGPLAGDPYEQYF.

This chain links TRBV7-3 with TRBJ1-1; perhaps TRBD1 as D (5 bases). Trimming stripped 0 bases from V and 5 bases from J, with 7 bases between. Per the germline V gene, CDR1 is SGHTA and CDR2 is FQGTGA. The CDR3 length is 13 residues. The CDR3, as DNA: TGTGCCAGCAGCTTAACTGGGGCGACTGAAGCTTTCTTT. This codes for CASSLTGATEAFF.

This clone was recorded only once. The rearrangement joins TRBV2 to TRBJ2-7; maybe TRBD1 (6 bases). The CDR3 contains 13 residues. V shed 5 bases and J shed 7 bases, with 15 bases lying between them. Germline lookup yields CDR1 SNHLY and CDR2 FYNNEI. CDR3 nucleotides: TGTGCCAGCAGTAACAGGGTAGGGTGGGAGCAGTACTTC. Translating gives CASSNRVGWEQYF.

In its sample, this clone was seen once. The J gene is TRBJ1-1, the V gene TRBV5-6; D is perhaps TRBD1 (6 bases). The CDR3 extends over 14 amino acids. V was trimmed by 4 bases and J by 5 bases, leaving 15 bases between them. Germline values: CDR1 SGHDT, CDR2 YYEEEE. CDR3 amino acids: CASSHLQGRTEAFF. The CDR3 nucleotides are TGTGCCAGCAGCCACCTACAGGGAAGGACTGAAGCTTTCTTT.

The chain uses TRBV19 and TRBJ1-1, with D perhaps matching TRBD1 (6 bases). The V gene's germline CDR1 is LNHDA and CDR2 SQIVND (reference sequence). Trimming removed 3 bases at V and 1 base at J, with 12 bases between. The CDR3 has 15 residues. The chain's CDR3 is CASSIRGGANTEAFF. The CDR3 region has the DNA TGTGCCAGTAGTATCCGGGGGGGCGCGAACACTGAAGCTTTCTTT.

A single count supports this clone. The V call is TRBV9, the J call TRBJ2-7; 7 bases agree with TRBD1. V dropped 1 base and J dropped 6; count of bases not matched to a gene: 4. Germline CDR1 is SGDLS and CDR2 is YYNGEE. The CDR3 sequence is 13 residues long. The DNA of the CDR3 is TGTGCCAGCAGCGTACAAACAGGGGTCGAGCAGTACTTC. Amino acids: CASSVQTGVEQYF.

V is TRBV13 and J is TRBJ2-7, with 10 bases that match TRBD1. With V trimmed by 4 bases and J by 5 bases, 5 bases remained unmatched. Germline loops: CDR1 PRHDT, CDR2 FYEKMQ (reference sequence). The length of the CDR3 is 14 residues. For the CDR3, the DNA is TGTGCCAGCAGCTCCGTGACAGGGGGCCACGAGCAGTACTTC. This gives the protein CASSSVTGGHEQYF.